This record looks at one TCR beta chain sequence and its context. These data are taken from a study of human T cells and chemical hapten exposure. With V trimmed by 3 bases and J by 0 bases, 5 bases remained unmatched. The CDR3 contains 14 residues. Per the germline V gene, CDR1 is SQVTM and CDR2 is ANQGSEA. The sample's time point: patch test 2, 6 weeks after DPC sensitization. Treatment of the sample: therapeutic diphenylcyclopropenone sensitization with weekly scalp DPC. TCRdb passed the RACE reads through MiXCR, listing each CDR3 protein once. The repertoire holds approximately 350,000 distinct CDR3 sequences, with 6% to 7% as singletons.

Sequences were derived from whole blood, sampled in connection with sensitization to the hapten diphenylcyclopropenone (DPC). The chain couples TRBV29-1 to TRBJ2-7; 7 bases align to TRBD1. This receptor was obtained from a young woman with alopecia areata. Some clones in this sample may be carry-over from other donors' samples. The CDR3 DNA reads as TGCAGCGTTGATACGGGACAGCTCTCCTACGAGCAGTACTTC. It specifies CSVDTGQLSYEQYF.